The present T cell receptor beta chain was sequenced within a study of OX40 agonist ivuxolimab in advanced cancers. The wider study: Of the participants, approximately 36% had some prior anti-PD-1, anti-PD-L1 or anti-CTLA-4 therapy, which was allowed. Three individuals attained partial responses, comprising one hepatocellular carcinoma case and two cutaneous melanoma cases. Study results and caveats: Certain nonresponding patients likewise had low normalized T-cell clonal expansion.

Assay: immunoSEQ multiplex PCR; the TCRdb copy retains only in-frame clones and omits some. The data hold tens of thousands of clones, with roughly 90% observed a single time. To note about this clone: Its antigen is unidentified.

The CDR3 spans 16 residues. Germline CDR1 is SGHRS and CDR2 is YFSETQ. J gave up 7 bases and V 0 bases, and 10 bases lay outside the gene matches. The chain recombines TRBV5-1 with TRBJ1-1; TRBD1 agrees at 9 bases. This sample comprised CD4+ or CD8+ T cells sorted from blood, obtained in a trial of the OX40 agonist ivuxolimab. This clonotype originated in an adult with an advanced solid tumor such as melanoma, head and neck, liver or kidney cancer. CDR3 sequence reads: CASSLEGTGWGGEAFF. The CDR3 DNA follows: TGCGCCAGCAGCTTGGAGGGGACAGGGTGGGGTGGTGAAGCTTTCTTT.